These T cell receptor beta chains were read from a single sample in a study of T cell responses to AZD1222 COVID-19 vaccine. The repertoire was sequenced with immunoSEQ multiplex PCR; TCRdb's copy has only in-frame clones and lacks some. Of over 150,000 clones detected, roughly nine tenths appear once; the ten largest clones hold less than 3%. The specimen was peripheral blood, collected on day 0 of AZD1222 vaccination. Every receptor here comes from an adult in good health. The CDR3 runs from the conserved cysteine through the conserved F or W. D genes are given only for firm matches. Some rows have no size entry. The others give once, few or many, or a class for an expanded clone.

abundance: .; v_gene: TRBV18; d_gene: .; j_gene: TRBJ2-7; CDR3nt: TGTGCCAGCTCACCGGTCGGGCTGGGGATCTACGAGCAGTACTTC; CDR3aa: CASSPVGLGIYEQYF
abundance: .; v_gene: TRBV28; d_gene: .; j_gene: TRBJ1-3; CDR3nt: TGTGCCAGCAGTTACACCCGGGGGCCCAGAAACACCATATATTTT; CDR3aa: CASSYTRGPRNTIYF
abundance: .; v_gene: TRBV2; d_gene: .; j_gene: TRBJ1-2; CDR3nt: TGTGCCAGCATGGTACAGGTGTTTAAGAATGATGGCTACACCTTC; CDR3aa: CASMVQVFKNDGYTF
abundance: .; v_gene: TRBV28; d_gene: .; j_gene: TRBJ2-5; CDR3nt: TGTGCCAGCAGTGCGACCGGGGGGCCAAGGGGGGAGACCCAGTACTTC; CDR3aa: CASSATGGPRGETQYF
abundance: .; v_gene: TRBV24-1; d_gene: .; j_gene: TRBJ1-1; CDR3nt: TGTGCCACTACCGACAGGCATAACACTGAAGCTTTCTTT; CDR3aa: CATTDRHNTEAFF
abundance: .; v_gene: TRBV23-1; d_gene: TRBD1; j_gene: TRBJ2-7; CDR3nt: TGCGCCAGCAGTCAGCTGACAGGGAAAGACTACGAGCAGTACTTC; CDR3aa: CASSQLTGKDYEQYF
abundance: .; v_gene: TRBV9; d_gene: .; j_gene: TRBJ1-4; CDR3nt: TGTGCCAGCAGCGTAGCCTCGACCCGAACTAATGAAAAACTGTTTTTT; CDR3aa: CASSVASTRTNEKLFF
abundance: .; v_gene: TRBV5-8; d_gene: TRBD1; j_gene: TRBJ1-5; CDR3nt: TGTGCCAGCAGCTTTTGGCAGGGGGCCCCCGGCAGTCAGCCCCAGCATTTT; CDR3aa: CASSFWQGAPGSQPQHF
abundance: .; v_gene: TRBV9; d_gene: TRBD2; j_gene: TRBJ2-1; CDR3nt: TGTGCCAGCAGCACAAGGACTAGCGGGGGAGGAAATGAGCAGTTCTTC; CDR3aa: CASSTRTSGGGNEQFF
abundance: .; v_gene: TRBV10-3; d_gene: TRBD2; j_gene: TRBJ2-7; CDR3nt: TGTGCCATCAGTGGGGGGACTAGCGGCTCCTACGAGCAGTACTTC; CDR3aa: CAISGGTSGSYEQYF
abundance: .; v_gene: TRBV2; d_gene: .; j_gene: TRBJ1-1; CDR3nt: TGTGCCAGCAGTGATTTGGGGACGAACACTGAAGCTTTCTTT; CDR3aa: CASSDLGTNTEAFF
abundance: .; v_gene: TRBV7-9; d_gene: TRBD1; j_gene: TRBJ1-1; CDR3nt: TGTGCCAGCAGCCGGACAGGGGGAGACGAAGCTTTCTTT; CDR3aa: CASSRTGGDEAFF
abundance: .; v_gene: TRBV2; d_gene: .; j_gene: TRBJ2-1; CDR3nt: TGTGCCAGCAAGGCAGACGGGAGCTCCTACAATGAGCAGTTCTTC; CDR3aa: CASKADGSSYNEQFF
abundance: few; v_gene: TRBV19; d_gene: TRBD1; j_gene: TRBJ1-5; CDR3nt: TGTGCCAGTAGTGCTGACAGGGGGTATCAGCCCCAGCATTTT; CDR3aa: CASSADRGYQPQHF
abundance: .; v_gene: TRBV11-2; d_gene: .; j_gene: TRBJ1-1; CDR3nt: TGTGCCAGCAGCTTAGTTCAGGTTTCCCAGGGTTACTCGAACACTGAAGCTTTCTTT; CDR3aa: CASSLVQVSQGYSNTEAFF
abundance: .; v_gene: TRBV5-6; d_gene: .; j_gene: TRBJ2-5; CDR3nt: TGTGCCAGCAGCCGCCGTGGCCAAGAGACCCAGTACTTC; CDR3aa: CASSRRGQETQYF
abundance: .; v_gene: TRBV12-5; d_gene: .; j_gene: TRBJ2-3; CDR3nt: TGTGCTAGTGGTTTAAGAGATACGCAGTATTTT; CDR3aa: CASGLRDTQYF
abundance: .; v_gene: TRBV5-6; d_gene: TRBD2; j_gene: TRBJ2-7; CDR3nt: TGTGCCAGCAGCTTGGGGAGGACTAGCTCCTACGAGCAGTACTTC; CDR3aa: CASSLGRTSSYEQYF
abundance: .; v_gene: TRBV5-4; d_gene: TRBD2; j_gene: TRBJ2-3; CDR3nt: TGTGCCAGCAGCTTGGCCGCTAGCGGGACCACAGATACGCAGTATTTT; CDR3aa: CASSLAASGTTDTQYF
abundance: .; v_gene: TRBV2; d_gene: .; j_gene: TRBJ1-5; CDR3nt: TGTGCCAGCAGTGTCGGCAGAGTTAATCAGCCCCAGCATTTT; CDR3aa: CASSVGRVNQPQHF
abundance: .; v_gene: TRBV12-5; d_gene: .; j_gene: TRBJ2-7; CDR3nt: TGTGCTAGTGGCCTACCGACGGAAACCTACGAGCAGTACTTC; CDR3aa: CASGLPTETYEQYF
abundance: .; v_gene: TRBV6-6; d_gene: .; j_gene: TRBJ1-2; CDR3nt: TGTGCCAGCAGCTCCCGCCGGGAGGGCTACACCTTC; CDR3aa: CASSSRREGYTF
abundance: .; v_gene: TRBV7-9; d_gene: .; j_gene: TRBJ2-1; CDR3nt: TGTGCCAGCAGCCCACCCCGGACCGACAATGAGCAGTTCTTC; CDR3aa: CASSPPRTDNEQFF
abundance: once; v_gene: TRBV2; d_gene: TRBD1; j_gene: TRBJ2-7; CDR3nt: TGTGCCACCAGGGGGCCCCGCGAGCAGTACTTC; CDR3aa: CATRGPREQYF
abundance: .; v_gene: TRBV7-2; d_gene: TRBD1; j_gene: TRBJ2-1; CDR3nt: TGTGCCAGCAGCCCGAGGGGGCGGACCTACAATGAGCAGTTCTTC; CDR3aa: CASSPRGRTYNEQFF
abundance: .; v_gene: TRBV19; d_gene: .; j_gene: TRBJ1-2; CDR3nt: TGTGCCAGTAGTATTGGTACCCAAGTTGATGGCTACACCTTC; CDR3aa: CASSIGTQVDGYTF
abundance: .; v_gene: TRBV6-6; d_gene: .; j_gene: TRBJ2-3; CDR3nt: TGTGCCAGCGGGGAGACAGGCGCTAGCACAGATACGCAGTATTTT; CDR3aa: CASGETGASTDTQYF
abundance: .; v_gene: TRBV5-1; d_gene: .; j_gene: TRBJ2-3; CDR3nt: TGCGCCAGCAGCTTGGAATGGGGGCGGTACACAGATACGCAGTATTTT; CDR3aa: CASSLEWGRYTDTQYF
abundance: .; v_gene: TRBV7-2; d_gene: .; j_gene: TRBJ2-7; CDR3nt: TGTGCCAGCAGCTCCGCCTTCCGGGGAGAGCAGTACTTC; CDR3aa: CASSSAFRGEQYF
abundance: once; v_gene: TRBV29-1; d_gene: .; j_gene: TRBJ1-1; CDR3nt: TGCAGCGCACAGACGTCCGGGGGGAACACTGAAGCTTTCTTT; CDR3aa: CSAQTSGGNTEAFF
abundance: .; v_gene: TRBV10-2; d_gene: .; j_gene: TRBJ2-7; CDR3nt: TGCGCCAGCAGTGAGGGACCCTCCTACGAGCAGTACTTC; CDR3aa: CASSEGPSYEQYF
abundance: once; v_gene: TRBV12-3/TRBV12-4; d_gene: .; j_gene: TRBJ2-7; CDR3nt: TGTGCCAGCAGTCAACAGGGTTACGAGCAGTACTTC; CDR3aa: CASSQQGYEQYF
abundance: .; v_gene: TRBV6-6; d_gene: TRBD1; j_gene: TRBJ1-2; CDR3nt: TGTGCCAGCAGTTACACAGGGGGCGCCGACTATGGCTACACCTTC; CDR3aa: CASSYTGGADYGYTF
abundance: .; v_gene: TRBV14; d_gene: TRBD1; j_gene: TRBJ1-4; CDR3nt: TGTGCCAGCAGCGAGACAGGGCCTCGGGAAAAACTGTTTTTT; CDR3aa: CASSETGPREKLFF
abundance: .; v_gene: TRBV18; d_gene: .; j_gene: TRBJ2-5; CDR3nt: TGTGCCAGCTCACCACCTAGGGGGGGCGAGGAGACCCAGTACTTC; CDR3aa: CASSPPRGGEETQYF
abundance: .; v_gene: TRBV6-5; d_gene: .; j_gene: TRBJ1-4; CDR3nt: TGTGCCAGCAGTTTTAGACAGACGACAACTAATGAAAAACTGTTTTTT; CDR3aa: CASSFRQTTTNEKLFF
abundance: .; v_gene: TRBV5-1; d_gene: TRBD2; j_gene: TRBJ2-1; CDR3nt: TGCGCCAGCAGTTCGGCACTAGCGGGGTCTGGGAATGAGCAGTTCTTC; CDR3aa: CASSSALAGSGNEQFF
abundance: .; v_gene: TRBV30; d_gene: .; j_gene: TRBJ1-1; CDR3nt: TGTGCCTGGAGTCTCCGGGACACTGAAGCTTTCTTT; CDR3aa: CAWSLRDTEAFF
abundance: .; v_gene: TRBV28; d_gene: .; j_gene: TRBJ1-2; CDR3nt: TGTGCCAGCGGACAGACCTATGGCTACACCTTC; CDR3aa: CASGQTYGYTF
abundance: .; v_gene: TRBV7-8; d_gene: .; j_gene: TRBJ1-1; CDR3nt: TGTGCCAGCAGCTCCTGGACAGCGTCGAACACTGAAGCTTTCTTT; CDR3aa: CASSSWTASNTEAFF
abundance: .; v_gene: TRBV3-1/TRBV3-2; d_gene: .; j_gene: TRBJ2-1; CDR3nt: TGTGCCAGCAGCCAAGGCGTACCCCCCTACAATGAGCAGTTCTTC; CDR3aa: CASSQGVPPYNEQFF
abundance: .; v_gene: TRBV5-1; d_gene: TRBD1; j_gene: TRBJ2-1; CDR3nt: TGCGCCAGCAGCCGACAGGGTAGGAATGAGCAGTTCTTC; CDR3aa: CASSRQGRNEQFF
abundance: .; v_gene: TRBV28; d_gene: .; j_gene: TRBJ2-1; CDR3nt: TGTGCCAGCAGTTCCCCGGGACGGGCCCATAGTGAGCAGTTCTTC; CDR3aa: CASSSPGRAHSEQFF
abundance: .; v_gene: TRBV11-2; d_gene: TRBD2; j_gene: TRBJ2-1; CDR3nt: TGTGCCAGCAGCCACCCGGGAGGGGCCCTTTATAATGAGCAGTTCTTC; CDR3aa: CASSHPGGALYNEQFF
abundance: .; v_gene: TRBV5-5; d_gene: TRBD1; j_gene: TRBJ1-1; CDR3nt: TGTGCCAGCAGCTGGACGACAGGGATTGGGGAAGCTTTCTTT; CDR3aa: CASSWTTGIGEAFF
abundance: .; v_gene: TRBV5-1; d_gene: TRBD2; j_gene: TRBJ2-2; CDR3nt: TGCGCCAGCAGCCCAAGGACTAGCGGGAGTTGGGCAGAGCTGTTTTTT; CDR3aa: CASSPRTSGSWAELFF
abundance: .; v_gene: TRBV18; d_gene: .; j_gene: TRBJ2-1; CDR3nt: TGTGCCAGCTCACACGGGAGTAGGGACAATGAGCAGTTCTTC; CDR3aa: CASSHGSRDNEQFF
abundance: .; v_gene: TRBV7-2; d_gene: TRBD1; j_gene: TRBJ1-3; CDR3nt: TGTGCCAGCAGCTTCCACCGGACAGGGGCTGGAAACACCATATATTTT; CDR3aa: CASSFHRTGAGNTIYF
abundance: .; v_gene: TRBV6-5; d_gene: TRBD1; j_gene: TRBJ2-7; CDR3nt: TGTGCCAGCAGTTACTCTCGGACAGGGGGCTACGAGCAGTACTTC; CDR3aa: CASSYSRTGGYEQYF
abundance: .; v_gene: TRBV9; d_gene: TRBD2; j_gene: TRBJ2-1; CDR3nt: TGTGCCAGCAGCGTAGCCGTGACTAGCGGCGGTAAGGGCTACAATGAGCAGTTCTTC; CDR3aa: CASSVAVTSGGKGYNEQFF
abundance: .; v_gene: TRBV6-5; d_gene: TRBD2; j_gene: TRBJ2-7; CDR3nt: TGTGCCAGCAGCCGCCCGGGACTAGCAGTTTACGAGCAGTACTTC; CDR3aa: CASSRPGLAVYEQYF
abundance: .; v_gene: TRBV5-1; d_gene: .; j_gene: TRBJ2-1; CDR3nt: TGCGCCAGCAGCTTGGATTTCGGCGAGCAGTTCTTC; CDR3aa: CASSLDFGEQFF
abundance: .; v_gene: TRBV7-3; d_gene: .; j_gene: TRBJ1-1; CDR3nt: TGTGCCAGCAGCTTAACTGGGACTCTCACCGAAGCTTTCTTT; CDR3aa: CASSLTGTLTEAFF
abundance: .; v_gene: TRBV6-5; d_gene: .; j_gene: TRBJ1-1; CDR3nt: TGTGCCAGCAGTTACCAACCAGGCCGAGGGGACACTGAAGCTTTCTTT; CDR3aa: CASSYQPGRGDTEAFF
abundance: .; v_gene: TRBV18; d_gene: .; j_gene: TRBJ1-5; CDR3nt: TGTGCCAGCTCACCCTGGGGTCTACGAACCAATCAGCCCCAGCATTTT; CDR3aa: CASSPWGLRTNQPQHF
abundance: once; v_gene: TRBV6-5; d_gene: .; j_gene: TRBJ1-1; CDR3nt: TGTGCCAGCAGTTACGCGGGGAATGTGAACACTGAAGCTTTCTTT; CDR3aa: CASSYAGNVNTEAFF